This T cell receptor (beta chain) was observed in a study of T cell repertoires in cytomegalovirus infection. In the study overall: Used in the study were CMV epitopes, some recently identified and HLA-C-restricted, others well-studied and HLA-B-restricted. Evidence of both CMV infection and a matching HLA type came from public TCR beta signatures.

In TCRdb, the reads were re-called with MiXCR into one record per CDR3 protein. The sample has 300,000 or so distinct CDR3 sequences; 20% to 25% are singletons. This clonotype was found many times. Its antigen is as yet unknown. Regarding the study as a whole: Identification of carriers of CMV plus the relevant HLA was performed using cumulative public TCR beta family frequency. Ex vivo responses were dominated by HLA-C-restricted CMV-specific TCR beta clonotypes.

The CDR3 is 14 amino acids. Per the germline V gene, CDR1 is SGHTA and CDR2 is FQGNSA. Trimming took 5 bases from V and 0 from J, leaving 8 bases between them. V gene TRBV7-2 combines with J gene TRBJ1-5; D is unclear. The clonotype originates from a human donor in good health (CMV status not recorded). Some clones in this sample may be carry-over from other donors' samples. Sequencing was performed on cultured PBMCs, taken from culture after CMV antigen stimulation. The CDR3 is CASSETVSNQPQHF. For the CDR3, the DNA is TGTGCCAGCAGCGAAACAGTTAGCAATCAGCCCCAGCATTTT.